These 8 T cell receptor beta chains share one sample of origin, sequenced in a study of STAT5B mutations in CD4+ large granular lymphocyte leukemia (dated by TCRdb to between 2020 and 2023). Libraries were built with the immunoSEQ multiplex PCR assay. The clones in this table, taken by TCRdb from immuneACCESS, are in-frame only. Not every clone is retained; where verified, under half of the shortfall comes from an unresolved V gene, and the cause of the rest is unknown. The sample records tens of thousands of clones, approximately 79% of which are singletons. Clones ranked in the top ten supply about 2% of the sample. Sequencing input: CD4+ T cells from blood buffy coats. These receptors were obtained from a human donor in good health.

J is TRBJ1-5 and V is TRBV7-8; D unresolved. CDR1 is SGHVS, CDR2 FQNEAQ, per germline. This CDR3 has 15 residues. V was clipped by 5 bases and J by 3 bases, with 14 bases between them. CDR3 loop: CASSTLDGFNQPQHF. CDR3 nucleotide sequence: TGTGCCAGCAGCACCCTGGACGGATTCAATCAGCCCCAGCATTTT.

The chain carries TRBV7-9 and TRBJ2-5; 11 bases are shared with TRBD2. The CDR3 covers 15 residues. Germline CDR1 and CDR2: SEHNR and FQNEAQ (reference sequence). J gave up 2 bases and V 7 bases, and 6 bases lay outside the gene matches. As DNA, the CDR3 is TGTGCCAGCACCTTTACTAGCGGGGGACAAGAGACCCAGTACTTC. This translates into CASTFTSGGQETQYF.

V usage is TRBV5-4 and J usage is TRBJ2-4; tentatively, D is TRBD1 or TRBD2 (5 bases each). V was pared by 0 bases and J by 7 bases, with 11 bases between. The CDR3 contains 14 residues. Germline V gene data show CDR1 as SGHNT and CDR2 as YYREEE (reference sequence). The CDR3 nucleotides read TGTGCCAGCAGCTTGGGAGGGGTCGGGAACATTCAGTACTTC. Translated, it gives CASSLGGVGNIQYF.

The chain joins TRBV18 to TRBJ2-6, with unresolved D. Germline assignment: CDR1 KGHSH and CDR2 LQKENI. The CDR3 sequence is 15 residues long. V gave up 6 bases and J gave up 0 bases, with 9 bases separating them. DNA of the CDR3: TGTGCCAGCTCCCCAGTGGGCTCTGGGGCCAACGTCCTGACTTTC. This translates into CASSPVGSGANVLTF.

Note on this clone: One end of the junction is discordant with germline, which a read error may explain. This rearrangement joins TRBV29-1 to TRBJ2-1; 7 bases are a match to TRBD2. This CDR3 region has 14 residues. Germline CDR1 SQVTM, CDR2 ANQGSEA. DNA of the CDR3: TGCAGCGTTGTGAGGGCAGCGGGAAACAATAAGCAGTTCTTC. It specifies CSVVRAAGNNKQFF.

The rearrangement uses TRBV6-1 and TRBJ2-5; 8 nucleotides agree with TRBD1. From germline, CDR1 is MNHNS and CDR2 SASEGT. The length of the CDR3 is 13 residues. The junction had 4 bases not matched to a gene; V was cut back by 8 bases and J by 2 bases. The CDR3 nucleotides read TGTGCCAGCGAACAGGGGGATCAAGAGACCCAGTACTTC. Protein sequence: CASEQGDQETQYF.

CDR3 in amino acids: CASSLAGSFTDTQYF. CDR3 coding DNA: TGTGCCAGCAGCTTGGCCGGGAGTTTCACAGATACGCAGTATTTT. The chain uses TRBV5-4 and TRBJ2-3; weak D call: TRBD2 (6 bases). With 0 bases removed from V and 2 bases from J, the gap between germline ends came to 10 bases. CDR3 length: 15 residues. Germline CDR1 is SGHNT and CDR2 is YYREEE (reference sequence).

The gene calls are TRBV5-1 and TRBJ2-1; D not certain. This CDR3 spans 11 amino acids. Trimming removed 1 base from V and 8 bases from J, with 4 bases in between. CDR1 is SGHRS, CDR2 YFSETQ, per germline. The CDR3 region is CASSLNYEQFF. CDR3 nucleotide sequence: TGCGCCAGCAGCTTGAACTATGAGCAGTTCTTC.